This entry lists 5 T cell receptor beta chains sequenced from one sample in a study of Ad26.COV2.S vaccination and SARS-CoV-2 variants. Clones were sequenced by immunoSEQ multiplex PCR, and TCRdb holds only the in-frame ones, with some missing. The sample lists 400,000 to 500,000 clones, over 75% occurring once. Sample treatment: roughly 20 received Ad26.COV2.S at low or high dose, single or two shots; about five received placebo; per-sample allocation not given. On day 63 after the first injection, vaccine and placebo recipients gave samples. The source was peripheral blood, collected in a trial of Ad26.COV2.S vaccine versus placebo. Source of these receptors: a person aged 18-60 years who received the Ad26.COV2.S COVID-19 vaccine or a placebo.

V and J are TRBV5-1 and TRBJ1-4, with a weak D call TRBD1 (5 bases). Per germline, CDR1 SGHRS and CDR2 YFSETQ. The length of the CDR3 is 16 residues. V was cut by 4 bases and J by 3 bases, with 16 bases left in between. The CDR3 DNA is TGCGCCAGCAGCGTCGCGCAGGGTGGGGCTAATGAAAAACTGTTTTTT. Its protein product is CASSVAQGGANEKLFF.

The chain carries TRBV5-6 and TRBJ2-7, with TRBD2 matching over 10 bases. The CDR3 loop spans 16 amino acids. J was trimmed by 0 bases and V by 2 bases; bases with no gene match: 5. The V gene's germline CDR1 is SGHDT and CDR2 YYEEEE. CDR3 sequence: CASSFFTSGNSYEQYF. CDR3 bases: TGTGCCAGCAGCTTCTTTACTAGCGGGAACTCCTACGAGCAGTACTTC.

The gene calls are TRBV10-3 and TRBJ2-7; the D gene is possibly TRBD2 (5 bases). V lost 3 bases and J 4 bases, leaving 10 bases between the germline ends. CDR1 and CDR2 from the germline V gene are ENHRY and SYGVKD. CDR3 length: 13 residues. The CDR3, as DNA: TGTGCCATCAGTGATATTGAGGGATACGAGCAGTACTTC. Its protein product is CAISDIEGYEQYF.

This clone was seen only once. The chain recombines TRBV11-3 with TRBJ1-1; D gene ambiguous. Germline loops: CDR1 SGHNT, CDR2 YENEEA. V lost 3 bases to trimming and J lost 1 base, with 12 bases between them. The CDR3 runs 15 residues. The CDR3 loop reads CASSLEGTSNTEAFF. The CDR3 nucleotides read TGTGCCAGCAGCTTGGAGGGAACCTCGAACACTGAAGCTTTCTTT.

CDR3 sequence (DNA): TGTGCCAGCAGCTTAACCCCACCTCCTCCCGCCGGATTGACCGGGGAGCTGTTTTTT. Translation: CASSLTPPPPAGLTGELFF. The rearrangement joins TRBV7-3 to TRBJ2-2, with no clear D. V dropped 0 bases and J dropped 5 bases, with 22 bases sitting between them. Germline V gene sequence: CDR1 SGHTA, CDR2 FQGTGA. The CDR3 sequence is 19 residues long. Full variable domain (outside the CDR3, taken from reference TRBV7-3 and TRBJ2-2): GAGVSQTPSNKVTEKGKYVELRCDPISGHTALYWYRQSLGQGPEFLIYFQGTGAADDSGLPNDRFFAVRPEGSVSTLKIQRTERGDSAVYLCASSLTPPPPAGLTGELFFGEGSRLTVL.